This paragraph reports one T cell receptor (beta chain). The sample originates from a study of blood T cell repertoires in COVID-19. Sequenced by immunoSEQ multiplex PCR; TCRdb stores in-frame clones only, minus some. The sample includes around 150,000 clones, about 86% of them seen just once. Unmatched junction bases numbered 0, after V lost 1 base and J lost 1 base. The length of the CDR3 is 14 residues. Germline CDR1 SGHTA, CDR2 FQGNSA. V usage is TRBV7-2 and J usage is TRBJ1-1; 7 bases fit TRBD1. The receptor's source is a man in his fifties or sixties who had recovered from COVID-19. Input material: PBMCs or T cells enriched from blood (not recorded which). CDR3 in DNA: TGTGCCAGCAGCTTAGAGGGGGCGAACACTGAAGCTTTCTTT. It is translated as CASSLEGANTEAFF.